The entry that follows covers one T cell receptor (beta chain) sequence. It has no known antigen specificity. Per-base qualities were not stored, and no clone one base away is much larger. Because repertoires were sampled repeatedly during chemoradiotherapy, clonal expansion in the tumor microenvironment could be followed. The library was obtained by the immunoSEQ multiplex PCR assay. The clones in this table, taken by TCRdb from immuneACCESS, are in-frame only. Not every clone is retained; where verified, under half of the shortfall comes from an unresolved V gene, and the cause of the rest is unknown. The sample yields about 13,000 clones; approximately 85% were counted once. The ten largest account for 5.5% to 7.5% of the sample. This record belongs to a study of chemoradiotherapy in HPV16-positive cancers (dated by TCRdb to 2021 to 2024). Regarding the study in general: Candidate HPV-specific T-cell clones and common TCR motifs were defined through functional T-cell assays on cells from a couple of HPV16-positive patients. The study asked whether T-cell immunity to the HPV oncoproteins E6 and E7 changes during chemoradiotherapy and whether this immunity affects survival. The candidate HPV-specific TCRs and motifs were subsequently tracked in TCR repertoires obtained from about 79 patients with HPV-related cancers.

CDR1 MGHRA and CDR2 YSYEKL were looked up in the germline V gene. Ends trimmed: V by 5 bases, J by 5 bases; bases unmatched to a gene: 13. Reading from cysteine to phenylalanine, the CDR3 counts 18 amino acids. Solely the CDR3 DNA is kept, with 54 bases framed from the first base. Results and caveats for the whole study, not just this receptor: Expansion of candidate HPV-specific clones and E7-related TCR motifs was observed in the tumor microenvironment during treatment, whereas no such expansion was observed for non-HPV-specific T cells. The functional definition of HPV-specific T cells was derived from only two HPV16-positive patients, and the survival association was reported for HPV16-positive patients. Among HPV16-positive patients, expansion of HPV-responsive T cells during chemoradiotherapy was associated with better recurrence-free survival.

The chain couples TRBV4-1 to TRBJ2-5, and TRBD2 matches 14 of the central bases. Sequences were derived from blood, sampled from a patient who underwent chemoradiotherapy. The receptor was derived from a human donor with HPV-associated anogenital cancer. The CDR3 is CASSGETSGGAKAETQYF. The DNA reads as follows: TGCGCCAGCAGCGGAGAGACTAGCGGGGGGGCCAAGGCGGAGACCCAGTACTTC.